This record looks at one T cell receptor (beta chain) sequence and its context. TCRdb analysed the 5' RACE reads with MiXCR anew, one entry per CDR3 protein. This sample has around 130,000 distinct CDR3 sequences, with approximately 9.9% found just once. The sample is drawn from a study of CD8 T cells in ankylosing spondylitis. The sequence came from a male donor with ankylosing spondylitis or in good health (not recorded which). The material sequenced was blood, either unsorted or a sorted T cell fraction (not recorded which).

The CDR3 DNA is TGTGCCAGCTCACCCCGGGACCCGCGTAACAGGGAGCTGTTTTTT. As protein: CASSPRDPRNRELFF. J is TRBJ2-2 and V is TRBV18; D is tentatively TRBD1 or TRBD2 (5 bases each). CDR3 length equals 15 residues. Per germline, CDR1 KGHSH and CDR2 LQKENI. V was cut by 3 bases and J by 9 bases, with 17 bases left in between.